These T cell receptor beta chains were read from a single sample in a study of T cells in Graves' hyperthyroidism and ophthalmopathy. TCRdb re-called the multiplex PCR reads with MiXCR, one entry per CDR3 protein. The sample lists more than 500,000 distinct CDR3 sequences; 46% were seen once. Material for sequencing was peripheral blood or thyroid tissue (not recorded which). The receptors shown here come from an adult woman with Graves' disease, either hyperthyroidism or ophthalmopathy (not recorded which). CDR3s include the opening cysteine and the closing phenylalanine or tryptophan. D genes are given only for firm matches. The size of a clone is reported for some rows only, either as once, few or many, or as a class for expanded clones.

TRBJ1-2 many TRBV2 TRBD1 TGTGCCAGCAGTGCCGACAGGGGGCTCTGGTATGGCTACACCTTC CASSADRGLWYGYTF
TRBJ1-2 few TRBV10-3 . TGTGCCATCAGTGGAACAGATACCGCTAACTATGGCTACACCTTC CAISGTDTANYGYTF
TRBJ2-7 many TRBV20-1 . TGCAGTGCTAGACGCGGGGGCGGGCCCTACCACGAGCAGTACTTC CSARRGGGPYHEQYF
TRBJ1-3 many TRBV7-9 . TGTGCCAGGGGAAGCTCTGGAAACACCATATATTTT CARGSSGNTIYF
TRBJ2-5 few TRBV14 . TGTGCCAGCAGCCAAGATAGTCGGACTCGCCAGTACTTC CASSQDSRTRQYF
TRBJ2-3 many TRBV5-1 TRBD1 TGCGCCAGCAGCCGGGACAGATACACAGATACGCAGTATTTT CASSRDRYTDTQYF
TRBJ1-2 many TRBV6-1 . TGTGCCAGCAGCATTCAGGGTTTCTATGGCTACACCTTC CASSIQGFYGYTF
TRBJ2-2 . TRBV28 . TGTGCCAGCAGCCAGAGGACTGTTGCGAACACCGGGGAGCTGTTTTTT CASSQRTVANTGELFF
TRBJ2-5 once TRBV7-2 TRBD2 TGTGCCTGCGCGGGAGTAGCGGGACTAGATGTGGAGACCCAGTACTTC CACAGVAGLDVETQYF
TRBJ2-5 . TRBV7-9 TRBD2 TGTGCCAGCAGTGGGACTAGCGGGTTTGGGGAGACCCAGTACTTC CASSGTSGFGETQYF
TRBJ1-2 . TRBV20-1 . TGCAGTGCTAGGGCCCCTTTCGGTGGGTTCGGCGATGGCTACACCTTC CSARAPFGGFGDGYTF
TRBJ2-7 . TRBV15 . TGTGCCACCAGCAGAGAAGGGGAGGCCTACGAGCAGTACTTC CATSREGEAYEQYF
TRBJ2-5 . TRBV20-1 TRBD2 TGCAGTGCTAGGAGTCTAGCGGGACAAGAGACCCAGTACTTC CSARSLAGQETQYF
TRBJ1-1 . TRBV9 . TGTGCCAGCAGCGCCAGGGGCCCCCTGAACACTGAAGCTTTCTTT CASSARGPLNTEAFF
TRBJ2-7 many TRBV10-2 . TGCGCCAGCGGCCCTGCGACCTACGAGCAGTACTTC CASGPATYEQYF
TRBJ1-1 . TRBV10-3 . TGTGCCATCAGCCGGTCGGTGAACACTGAAGCTTTCTTT CAISRSVNTEAFF
TRBJ2-2 . TRBV2 . TGTGCCAGCAGGAGGGGTCAGACCGACACCGGGGAGCTGTTTTTT CASRRGQTDTGELFF
TRBJ1-2 many TRBV2 TRBD1 TGTGCCAGCAGTGAACCGGGACAGGCGATCTATGGCTACACCTTC CASSEPGQAIYGYTF
TRBJ2-7 . TRBV30 . TGTGCCTGGAGGCGTGGCCCCGGGAGTCAGGGGACTAACGAGCAGTACTTC CAWRRGPGSQGTNEQYF
TRBJ1-2 . TRBV7-9 . TGTGCCGGCAGCCAAACGCGGGGCTACACCTTC CAGSQTRGYTF
TRBJ2-6 . TRBV7-6 . TGTGCCAGCAGACCCGGAGGGGGGGTCGACGTCCTGACTTTC CASRPGGGVDVLTF
TRBJ1-1 few TRBV18 . TGTGCCAGCTCACCACCGCGGGCGCAGAACACTGAAGCTTTCTTT CASSPPRAQNTEAFF
TRBJ2-7 . TRBV9 TRBD1 TGTGCCAGCAGCTCAGACAGGGGTGTCAACGAGCAGTACTTC CASSSDRGVNEQYF
TRBJ1-2 . TRBV19 . TGTGCCAGTAGTATTGGGGGGCGCGAATATGGCTACACCTTC CASSIGGREYGYTF
TRBJ1-5 many TRBV20-1 . TGCAGTGCTAGAGAGGGTTCACAGCCCCAGCATTTT CSAREGSQPQHF
TRBJ1-6 many TRBV9 . TGTGCCAGCAGCGTAAATCCGGCCGCGGATTCACCCCTCCACTTT CASSVNPAADSPLHF
TRBJ1-1 once TRBV10-3 TRBD1 TGTGCCATCGGTGGATCAGGGGGCACTGAAGCTTTCTTT CAIGGSGGTEAFF
TRBJ2-7 few TRBV4-1 TRBD1 TGCGCCAGCAGACAACCGGGACAGGGGAGCGGAGAGCAGTACTTC CASRQPGQGSGEQYF
TRBJ2-5 many TRBV7-2 . TGTGCCAGCAGCTCCTGGGCCGGTGGCGGGACCCAGTACTTC CASSSWAGGGTQYF
TRBJ2-3 . TRBV10-3 TRBD2 TGTGCCATCGCTCGACCCGGGAGGGTCACAGATACGCAGTATTTT CAIARPGRVTDTQYF
TRBJ2-2 . TRBV2 . TGTGCCAGCAGTTACTCTGACTTCGGGGAGCTGCTTTTT CASSYSDFGELLF
TRBJ1-6 . TRBV6-2/TRBV6-3 . TGTGCCAGCAGTTACTCGGGACTAAATTCACCCCTCCACTTT CASSYSGLNSPLHF
TRBJ1-1 . TRBV29-1 . TGCAGGGTAGGGGGGTTGAACACTGAAGCTTTCTTT CRVGGLNTEAFF
TRBJ2-7 many TRBV7-9 . TGTGCCAGCAGCTTTAACGAAGAGCAGTACTTC CASSFNEEQYF
TRBJ1-1 . TRBV5-1 . TGCGCCAGCAGCGCGCACCCTACCCACACTGAAGCTTTCTTT CASSAHPTHTEAFF
TRBJ2-7 . TRBV28 TRBD2 TGTGCCAGCAGTCCCTTCCCCTCACTAGCGGGCCGAGCCTACGAGCAGTACTTC CASSPFPSLAGRAYEQYF
TRBJ2-6 few TRBV29-1 . TGCAGCGTGCCCCTAGGTGGGAGCTCTGGGGCCAACGTCCTGACTTTC CSVPLGGSSGANVLTF
TRBJ2-3 . TRBV12-3/TRBV12-4 TRBD1 TGTGCCAGCAGTTCTTACCGACAGGGAAGCACAGATACGCAGTATTTT CASSSYRQGSTDTQYF
TRBJ2-7 . TRBV18 . TGTGCCAGCTCACTCAACTTGGGGATTTACGAGCAGTACTTC CASSLNLGIYEQYF
TRBJ1-2 many TRBV9 . TGTGCCAGCAGCGTAGGGTCAGATCTAAACTATGGCTACACCTTC CASSVGSDLNYGYTF
TRBJ1-2 . TRBV15 . TGTGCCACCAGCAGTCCCGGCGGTGGCTACACCTTC CATSSPGGGYTF
TRBJ2-7 . TRBV7-3 . TGTGCCAGCAGCTTAACCTCCCAGGGGGGTGGCGAGCAGTACTTC CASSLTSQGGGEQYF
TRBJ1-6 . TRBV2 . TGTGCCAGCAGTTACTCCGACAATGAGCAGTCACCCCTCCACTTT CASSYSDNEQSPLHF
TRBJ2-7 many TRBV9 TRBD1 TGTGCCAGCAGCGGATCCGGGACAGGGGGAATGTGGGAGCAGTACTTC CASSGSGTGGMWEQYF
TRBJ1-5 many TRBV6-5 TRBD1 TGTGCCACCGCGACAGGGTCTCATCAGCCCCAGCATTTT CATATGSHQPQHF
TRBJ1-5 many TRBV9 TRBD1 TGTGCCAGCAGCATGGGACAGGGCCATCAGCCCCAGCATTTT CASSMGQGHQPQHF